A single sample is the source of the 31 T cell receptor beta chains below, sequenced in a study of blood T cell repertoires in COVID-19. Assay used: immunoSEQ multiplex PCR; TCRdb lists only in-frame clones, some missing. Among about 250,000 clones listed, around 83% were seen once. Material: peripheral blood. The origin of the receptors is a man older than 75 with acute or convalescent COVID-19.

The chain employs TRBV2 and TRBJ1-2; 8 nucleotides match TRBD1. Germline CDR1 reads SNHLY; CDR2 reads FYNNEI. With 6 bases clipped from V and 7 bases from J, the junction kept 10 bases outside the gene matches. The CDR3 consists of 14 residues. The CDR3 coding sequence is TGTGCCAGCAGCCCCGGACAGGGTACTGGTGGCTACACCTTC. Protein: CASSPGQGTGGYTF.

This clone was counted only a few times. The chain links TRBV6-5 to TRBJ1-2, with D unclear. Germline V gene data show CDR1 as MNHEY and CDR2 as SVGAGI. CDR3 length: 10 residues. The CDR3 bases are TGTGCTACTCTCGTCTATGGCTACACCTTC. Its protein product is CATLVYGYTF.

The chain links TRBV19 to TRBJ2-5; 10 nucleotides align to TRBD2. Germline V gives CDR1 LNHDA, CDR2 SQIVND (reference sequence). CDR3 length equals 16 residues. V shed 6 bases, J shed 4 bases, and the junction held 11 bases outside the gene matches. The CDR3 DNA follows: TGTGCCAGTAGCCCAATAGCGGGGGGCACAGGAGAGACCCAGTACTTC. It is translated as CASSPIAGGTGETQYF. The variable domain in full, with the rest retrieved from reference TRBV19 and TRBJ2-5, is DGGITQSPKYLFRKEGQNVTLSCEQNLNHDAMYWYRQDPGQGLRLIYYSQIVNDFQKGDIAEGYSVSREKKESFPLTVTSAQKNPTAFYLCASSPIAGGTGETQYFGPGTRLLVL.

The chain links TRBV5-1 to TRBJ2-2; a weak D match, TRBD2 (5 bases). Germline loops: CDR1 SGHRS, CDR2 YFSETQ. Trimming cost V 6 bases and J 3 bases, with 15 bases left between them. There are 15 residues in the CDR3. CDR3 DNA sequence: TGCGCCAGCACCCAGCGGCTTCTGGACACCGGGGAGCTGTTTTTT. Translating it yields CASTQRLLDTGELFF.

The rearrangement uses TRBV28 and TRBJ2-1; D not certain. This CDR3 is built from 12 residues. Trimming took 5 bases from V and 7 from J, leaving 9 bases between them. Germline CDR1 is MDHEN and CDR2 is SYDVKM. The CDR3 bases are TGTGCCAGCAGTCCACTTCGAAATGAGCAGTTCTTC. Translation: CASSPLRNEQFF.

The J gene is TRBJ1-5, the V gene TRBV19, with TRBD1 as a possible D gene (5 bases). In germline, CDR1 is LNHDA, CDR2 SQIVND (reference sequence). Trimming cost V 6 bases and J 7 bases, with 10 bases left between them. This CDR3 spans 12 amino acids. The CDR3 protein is CASRLRDQPQHF. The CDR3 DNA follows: TGTGCCAGTAGGTTGCGGGACCAGCCCCAGCATTTT.

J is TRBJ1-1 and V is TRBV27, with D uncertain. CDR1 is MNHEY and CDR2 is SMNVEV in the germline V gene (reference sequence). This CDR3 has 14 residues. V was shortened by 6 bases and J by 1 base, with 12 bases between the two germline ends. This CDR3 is CASRKAPSNTEAFF. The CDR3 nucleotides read TGTGCCAGCAGAAAAGCTCCCTCGAACACTGAAGCTTTCTTT.

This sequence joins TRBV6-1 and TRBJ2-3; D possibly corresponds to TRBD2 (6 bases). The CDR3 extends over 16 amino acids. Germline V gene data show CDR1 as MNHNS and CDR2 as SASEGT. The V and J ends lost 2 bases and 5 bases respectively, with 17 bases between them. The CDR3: CASSERASAVGDTQYF. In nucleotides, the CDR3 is TGTGCCAGCAGTGAAAGGGCTAGCGCAGTCGGAGATACGCAGTATTTT.

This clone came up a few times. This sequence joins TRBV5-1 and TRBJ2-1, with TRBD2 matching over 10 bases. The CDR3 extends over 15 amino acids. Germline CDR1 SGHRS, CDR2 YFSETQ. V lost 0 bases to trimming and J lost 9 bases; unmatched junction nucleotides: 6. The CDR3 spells CASSLALAGASEQFF. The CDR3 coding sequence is TGCGCCAGCAGCTTGGCGCTAGCGGGAGCTAGTGAGCAGTTCTTC.

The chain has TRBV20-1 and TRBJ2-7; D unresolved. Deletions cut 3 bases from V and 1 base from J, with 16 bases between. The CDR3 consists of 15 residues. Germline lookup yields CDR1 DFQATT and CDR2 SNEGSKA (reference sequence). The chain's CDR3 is CSASGRGPSSYEQYF. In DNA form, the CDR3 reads TGCAGTGCTAGTGGGCGAGGTCCTTCTTCCTACGAGCAGTACTTC.

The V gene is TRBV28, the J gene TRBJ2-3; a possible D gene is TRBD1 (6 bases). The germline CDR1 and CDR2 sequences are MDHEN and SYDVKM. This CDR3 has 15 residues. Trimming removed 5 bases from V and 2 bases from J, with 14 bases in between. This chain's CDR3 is CASSPPGQHTDTQYF. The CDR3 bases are TGTGCCAGCAGTCCGCCCGGACAGCACACAGATACGCAGTATTTT.

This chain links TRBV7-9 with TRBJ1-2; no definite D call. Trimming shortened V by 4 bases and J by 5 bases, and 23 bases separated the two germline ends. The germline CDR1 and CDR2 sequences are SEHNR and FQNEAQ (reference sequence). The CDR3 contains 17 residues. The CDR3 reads CASSSLTPARAGYGYTF. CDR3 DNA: TGTGCCAGCAGCTCCCTTACCCCGGCCCGGGCGGGGTATGGCTACACCTTC. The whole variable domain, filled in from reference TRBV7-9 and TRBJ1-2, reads DTGVSQNPRHKITKRGQNVTFRCDPISEHNRLYWYRQTLGQGPEFLTYFQNEAQLEKSRLLSDRFSAERPKGSFSTLEIQRTEQGDSAMYLCASSSLTPARAGYGYTFGSGTRLTVV.

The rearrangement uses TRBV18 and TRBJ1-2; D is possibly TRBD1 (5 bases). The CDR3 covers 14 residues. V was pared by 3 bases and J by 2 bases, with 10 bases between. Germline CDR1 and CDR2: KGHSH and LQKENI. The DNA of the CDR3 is TGTGCCAGCTCACCGGGGCCAGACAACTATGGCTACACCTTC. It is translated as CASSPGPDNYGYTF.

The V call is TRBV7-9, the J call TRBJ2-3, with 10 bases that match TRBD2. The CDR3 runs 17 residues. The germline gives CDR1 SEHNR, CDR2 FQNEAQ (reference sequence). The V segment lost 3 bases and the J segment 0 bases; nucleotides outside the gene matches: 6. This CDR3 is CASSLSRLAGSTDTQYF. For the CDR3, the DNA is TGTGCCAGCAGCTTGTCTCGACTAGCGGGTAGCACAGATACGCAGTATTTT.

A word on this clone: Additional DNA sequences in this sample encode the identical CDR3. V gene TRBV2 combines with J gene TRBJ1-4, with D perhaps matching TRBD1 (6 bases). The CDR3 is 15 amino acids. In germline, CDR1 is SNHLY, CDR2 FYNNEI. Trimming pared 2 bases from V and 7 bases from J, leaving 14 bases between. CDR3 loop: CASSERGGLGEKLFF. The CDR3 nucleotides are TGTGCCAGCAGTGAACGGGGGGGCTTAGGTGAAAAACTGTTTTTT.

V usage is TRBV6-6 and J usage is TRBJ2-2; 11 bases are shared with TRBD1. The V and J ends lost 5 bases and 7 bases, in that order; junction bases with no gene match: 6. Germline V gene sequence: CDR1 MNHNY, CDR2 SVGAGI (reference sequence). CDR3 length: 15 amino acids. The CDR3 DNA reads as TGTGCCAGCAGTCGCGGACAGGGGGCGAACGGGGAGCTGTTTTTT. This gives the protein CASSRGQGANGELFF.

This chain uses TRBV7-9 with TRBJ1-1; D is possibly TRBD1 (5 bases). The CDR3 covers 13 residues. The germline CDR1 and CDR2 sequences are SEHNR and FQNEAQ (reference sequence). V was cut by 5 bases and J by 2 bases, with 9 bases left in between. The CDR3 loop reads CASSIGHNTEAFF. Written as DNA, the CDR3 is TGTGCCAGCAGCATTGGACACAACACTGAAGCTTTCTTT.

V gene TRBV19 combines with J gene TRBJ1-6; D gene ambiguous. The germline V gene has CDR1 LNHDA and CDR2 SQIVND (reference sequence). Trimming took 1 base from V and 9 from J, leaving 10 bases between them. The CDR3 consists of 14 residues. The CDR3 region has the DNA TGTGCCAGTAGTATAGGTATCACATCTTCACCCCTCCACTTT. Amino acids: CASSIGITSSPLHF.

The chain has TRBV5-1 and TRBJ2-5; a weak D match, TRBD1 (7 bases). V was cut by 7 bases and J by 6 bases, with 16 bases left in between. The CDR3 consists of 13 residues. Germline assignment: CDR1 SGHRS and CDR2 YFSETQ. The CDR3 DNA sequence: TGCGCCAGCGACCAGGGGGGTAGAAAGACCCAGTACTTC. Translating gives CASDQGGRKTQYF. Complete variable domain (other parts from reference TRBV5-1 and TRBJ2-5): KAGVTQTPRYLIKTRGQQVTLSCSPISGHRSVSWYQQTPGQGLQFLFEYFSETQRNKGNFPGRFSGRQFSNSRSEMNVSTLELGDSALYLCASDQGGRKTQYFGPGTRLLVL.

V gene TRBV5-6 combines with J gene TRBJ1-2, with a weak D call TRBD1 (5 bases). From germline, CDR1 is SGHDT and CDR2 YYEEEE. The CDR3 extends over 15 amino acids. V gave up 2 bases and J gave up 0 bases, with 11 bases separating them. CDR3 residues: CASSFAGIANYGYTF. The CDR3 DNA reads TGTGCCAGCAGCTTCGCAGGGATAGCTAACTATGGCTACACCTTC.

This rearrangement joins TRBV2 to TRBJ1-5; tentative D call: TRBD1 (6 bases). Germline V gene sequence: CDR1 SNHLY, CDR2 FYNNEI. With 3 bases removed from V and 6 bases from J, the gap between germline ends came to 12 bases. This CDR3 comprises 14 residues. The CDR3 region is CASSDSGETQPQHF. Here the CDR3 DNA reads TGTGCCAGCAGTGATTCAGGGGAAACTCAGCCCCAGCATTTT.

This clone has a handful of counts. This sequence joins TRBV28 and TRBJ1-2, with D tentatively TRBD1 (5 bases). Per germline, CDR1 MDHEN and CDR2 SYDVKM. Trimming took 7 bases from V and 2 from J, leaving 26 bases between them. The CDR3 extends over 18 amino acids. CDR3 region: CASIPLASGRTLNYGYTF. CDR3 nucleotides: TGTGCCAGCATCCCCCTGGCGTCAGGGAGGACTTTAAACTATGGCTACACCTTC.

The DNA of the CDR3 is TGTGCCTGGAGTAGGCCCAGGACATTGCGCGGCTACACCTTC. This sequence encodes CAWSRPRTLRGYTF. The J gene is TRBJ1-2, the V gene TRBV30; a weak D match, TRBD1 (5 bases). Germline V gives CDR1 GTSNPN, CDR2 SVGIG (reference sequence). The CDR3 loop spans 14 amino acids. The V and J ends lost 2 bases and 8 bases respectively, with 18 bases between them.

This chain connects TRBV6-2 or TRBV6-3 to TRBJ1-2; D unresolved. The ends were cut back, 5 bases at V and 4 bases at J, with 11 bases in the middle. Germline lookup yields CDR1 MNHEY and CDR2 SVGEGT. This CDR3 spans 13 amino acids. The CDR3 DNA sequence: TGTGCCAGCAGTCCCCCTACGTCCTATGGCTACACCTTC. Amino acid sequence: CASSPPTSYGYTF.

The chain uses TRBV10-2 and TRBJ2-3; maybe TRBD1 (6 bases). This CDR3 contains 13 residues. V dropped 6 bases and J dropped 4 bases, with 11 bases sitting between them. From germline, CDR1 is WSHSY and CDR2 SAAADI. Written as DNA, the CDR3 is TGCGCCAGCAGAGAGACAGGCCCAGATACGCAGTATTTT. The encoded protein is CASRETGPDTQYF.

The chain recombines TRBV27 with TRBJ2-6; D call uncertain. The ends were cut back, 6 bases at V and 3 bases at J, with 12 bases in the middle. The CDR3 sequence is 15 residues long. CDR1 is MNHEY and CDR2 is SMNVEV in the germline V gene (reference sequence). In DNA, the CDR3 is TGTGCCAGCAGGCGAACGGGTGGTGGGGCCAACGTCCTGACTTTC. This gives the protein CASRRTGGGANVLTF.

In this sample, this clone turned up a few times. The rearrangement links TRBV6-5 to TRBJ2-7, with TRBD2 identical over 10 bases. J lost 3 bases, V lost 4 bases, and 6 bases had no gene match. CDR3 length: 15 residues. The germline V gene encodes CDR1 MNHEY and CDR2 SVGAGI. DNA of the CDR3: TGTGCCAGCAGTTCTTTTTCTAGCGGGAGCTACGAGCAGTACTTC. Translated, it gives CASSSFSSGSYEQYF.

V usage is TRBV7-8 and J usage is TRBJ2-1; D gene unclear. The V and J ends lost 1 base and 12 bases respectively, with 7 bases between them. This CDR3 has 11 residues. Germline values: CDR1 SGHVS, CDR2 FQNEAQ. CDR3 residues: CASSLELRQFF. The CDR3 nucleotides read TGTGCCAGCAGCTTAGAATTGAGGCAGTTCTTC.

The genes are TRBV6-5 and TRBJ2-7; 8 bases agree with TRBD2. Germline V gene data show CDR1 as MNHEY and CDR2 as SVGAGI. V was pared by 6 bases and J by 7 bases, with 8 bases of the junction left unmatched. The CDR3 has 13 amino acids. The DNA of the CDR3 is TGTGCCAGCAGGTTAGCGGGGACGGGGGAGCAGTACTTC. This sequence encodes CASRLAGTGEQYF.

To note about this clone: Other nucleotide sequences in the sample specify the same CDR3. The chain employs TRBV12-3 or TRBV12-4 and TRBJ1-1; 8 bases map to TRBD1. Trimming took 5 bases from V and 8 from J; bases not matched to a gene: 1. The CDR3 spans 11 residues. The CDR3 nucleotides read TGTGCCAGCAGTGACAGGGGCGAAGCTTTCTTT. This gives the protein CASSDRGEAFF.

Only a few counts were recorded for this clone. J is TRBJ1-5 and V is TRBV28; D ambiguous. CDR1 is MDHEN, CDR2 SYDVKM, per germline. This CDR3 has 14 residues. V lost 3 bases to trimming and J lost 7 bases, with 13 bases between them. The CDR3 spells CASSFPGVSQPQHF. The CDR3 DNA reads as TGTGCCAGCAGTTTCCCCGGGGTCAGCCAGCCCCAGCATTTT.